A selection of T cell receptor beta chains follows, all from one sample in a study of T-cell memory formation after mild COVID-19. Each CDR3 protein is one row after TCRdb ran MiXCR on the 5' RACE reads. The sample records about 470,000 distinct CDR3 sequences, 15% to 20% being singletons. Sequencing was performed on PBMCs or a T cell subset sorted from them (not recorded which). Every receptor here comes from an adult woman who had mild COVID-19 (a few samples of this study predate the infection). Cell type and time point are not known. CDR3s leave out the opening cysteine and the closing phenylalanine or tryptophan. Expanded clones are given a class, and other clones once, few, many or no size at all.

NA,TRBV3-1,ASSQDLAEAYEQY
NA,TRBV7-8,ASSLVLGNEAF
many,TRBV5-1,ASSFLIDYEQY
NA,TRBV29-1,SAGGGPLYEQY
NA,TRBV5-1,ASSLRPGNQPQH
NA,TRBV4-3,ASSRSLGGDAYEQY
NA,TRBV12-3/TRBV12-4,ASSLVGPGSGYT
few,TRBV19,ASSVLGLHNEQF
NA,TRBV6-2/TRBV6-3,ASSYEGGNTEAF
few,TRBV6-2/TRBV6-3,ASSSDSPTSASSYNEQF
NA,TRBV12-3/TRBV12-4,ASTTRTKETQY
few,TRBV6-5,ASSYSGQGGSPLH
NA,TRBV19,ASSTPRGTDTQY
NA,TRBV7-6,ASSLGSGAVSTQY
many,TRBV9,ASSPPRGGYEQY
NA,TRBV7-3,ASSRFSGAQETQY
NA,TRBV11-2,ASSPPLAGVSKF
few,TRBV3-1,ASSPRRTAEGYT